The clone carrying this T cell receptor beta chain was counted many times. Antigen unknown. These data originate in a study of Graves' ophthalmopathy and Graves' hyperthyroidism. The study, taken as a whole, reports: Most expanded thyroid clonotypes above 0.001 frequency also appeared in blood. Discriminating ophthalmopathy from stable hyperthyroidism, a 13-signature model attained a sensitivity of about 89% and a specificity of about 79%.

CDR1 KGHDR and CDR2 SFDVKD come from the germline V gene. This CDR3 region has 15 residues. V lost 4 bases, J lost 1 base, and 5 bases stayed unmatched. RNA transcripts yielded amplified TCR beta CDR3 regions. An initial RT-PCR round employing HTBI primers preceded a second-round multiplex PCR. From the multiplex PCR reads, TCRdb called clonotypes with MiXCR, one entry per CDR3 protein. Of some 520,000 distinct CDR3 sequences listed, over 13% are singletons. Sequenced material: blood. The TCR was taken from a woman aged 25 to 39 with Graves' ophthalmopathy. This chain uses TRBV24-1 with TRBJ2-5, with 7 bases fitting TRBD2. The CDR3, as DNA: TGTGCCACCAGTGACCCTACTAGCGCCCAAGAGACCCAGTACTTC. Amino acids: CATSDPTSAQETQYF.